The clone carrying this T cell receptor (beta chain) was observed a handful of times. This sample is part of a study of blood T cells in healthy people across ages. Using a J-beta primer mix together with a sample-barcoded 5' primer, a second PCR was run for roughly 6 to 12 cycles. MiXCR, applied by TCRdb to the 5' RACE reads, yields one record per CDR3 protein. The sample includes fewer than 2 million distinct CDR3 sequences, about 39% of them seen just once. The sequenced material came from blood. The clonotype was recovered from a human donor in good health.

The CDR3 DNA sequence: TGTGCCAGCAGCCAGGACAGTCTGGACAACTATGGCTACACCTTC. Its protein product is CASSQDSLDNYGYTF. V and J are TRBV7-8 and TRBJ1-2, with D perhaps TRBD1 (6 bases). This CDR3 region has 15 residues. The germline V and J ends were trimmed by 5 bases and 2 bases, with 15 bases remaining between them. Germline CDR1 reads SGHVS; CDR2 reads FQNEAQ.